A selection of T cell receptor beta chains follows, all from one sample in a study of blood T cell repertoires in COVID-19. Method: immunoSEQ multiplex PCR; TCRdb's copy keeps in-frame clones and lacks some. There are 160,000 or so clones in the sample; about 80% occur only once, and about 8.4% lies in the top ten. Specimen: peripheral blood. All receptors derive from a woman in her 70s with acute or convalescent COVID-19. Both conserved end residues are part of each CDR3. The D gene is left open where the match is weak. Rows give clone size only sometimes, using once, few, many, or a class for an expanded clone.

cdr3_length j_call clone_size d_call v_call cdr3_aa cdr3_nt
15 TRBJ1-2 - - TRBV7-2 CASSLDTGRGYGYTF TGTGCCAGCAGCTTAGATACAGGGCGGGGGTATGGCTACACCTTC
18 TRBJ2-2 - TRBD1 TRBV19 CASSTGTGTGGGTGELFF TGTGCCAGTAGTACTGGTACCGGGACAGGTGGAGGGACCGGGGAGCTGTTTTTT
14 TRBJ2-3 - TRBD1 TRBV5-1 CASSPGTGGDTQYF TGCGCCAGCAGTCCCGGGACAGGGGGAGATACGCAGTATTTT
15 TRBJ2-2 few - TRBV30 CACLPPPVRTGELFF TGTGCCTGCCTTCCTCCCCCCGTCAGGACCGGGGAGCTGTTTTTT
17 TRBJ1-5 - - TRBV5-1 CASSPVPLDSMYQPQHF TGCGCCAGCAGCCCGGTGCCCTTGGACAGTATGTATCAGCCCCAGCATTTT
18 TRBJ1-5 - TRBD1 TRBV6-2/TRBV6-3 CASSYWGGQGSSTQPQHF TGTGCCAGCAGTTATTGGGGGGGACAGGGGAGTTCTACGCAGCCCCAGCATTTT
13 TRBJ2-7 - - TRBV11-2 CASSLILQNEQYF TGTGCCAGCAGCTTAATCCTACAGAACGAGCAGTACTTC
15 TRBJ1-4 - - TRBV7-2 CASSLVRGWDEKLFF TGTGCCAGCAGCTTAGTACGGGGTTGGGATGAAAAACTGTTTTTT
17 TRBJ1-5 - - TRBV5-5 CASSLERGTISNQPQHF TGTGCCAGCAGCTTGGAACGGGGGACTATTAGCAATCAGCCCCAGCATTTT
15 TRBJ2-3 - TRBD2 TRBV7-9 CASSFRGGSTDTQYF TGTGCCAGCAGCTTTCGGGGGGGGAGCACAGATACGCAGTATTTT
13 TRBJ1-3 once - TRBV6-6 CASSRDSGNTIYF TGTGCCAGCAGCCGGGACTCTGGAAACACCATATATTTT
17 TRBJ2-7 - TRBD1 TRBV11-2 CASSFGAGQGNPYEQYF TGTGCCAGCAGCTTTGGCGCGGGACAGGGAAACCCCTACGAGCAGTACTTC
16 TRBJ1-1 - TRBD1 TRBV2 CASSDGIGTGVPEAFF TGTGCCAGCAGTGACGGGATCGGGACAGGGGTCCCTGAAGCTTTCTTT
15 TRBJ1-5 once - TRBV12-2 CASRPGPGDNQPQHF TGTGCAAGTCGCCCGGGTCCAGGGGACAATCAGCCCCAGCATTTT
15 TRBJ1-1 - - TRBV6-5 CASSPTSGVNTEAFF TGTGCCAGCAGTCCGACCTCGGGGGTGAACACTGAAGCTTTCTTT
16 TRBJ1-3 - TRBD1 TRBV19 CASSGQGANSGNTIYF TGTGCCAGTAGTGGACAGGGGGCCAACTCTGGAAACACCATATATTTT
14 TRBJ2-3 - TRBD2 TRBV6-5 CASSLGLASDTQYF TGTGCCAGCAGTCTTGGACTAGCGTCAGATACGCAGTATTTT
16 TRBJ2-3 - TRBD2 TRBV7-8 CASSLMTSSSTDTQYF TGTGCCAGCAGCTTAATGACTAGCAGTAGCACAGATACGCAGTATTTT
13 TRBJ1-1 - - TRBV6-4 CASSAELNTEAFF TGTGCCAGCAGTGCAGAACTGAACACTGAAGCTTTCTTT
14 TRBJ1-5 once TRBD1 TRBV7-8 CASSPGTVNQPQHF TGTGCCAGCAGCCCCGGGACAGTAAATCAGCCCCAGCATTTT
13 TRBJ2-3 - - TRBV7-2 CASSLVSTDTQYF TGTGCCAGCAGCTTAGTAAGCACAGATACGCAGTATTTT
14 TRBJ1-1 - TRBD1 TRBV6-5 CASSQTGGYTEAFF TGTGCCAGCAGCCAGACAGGGGGGTACACTGAAGCTTTCTTT
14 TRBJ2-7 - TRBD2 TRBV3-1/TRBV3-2 CASSLGLDRYEQYF TGTGCCAGCAGCCTCGGACTAGATCGCTACGAGCAGTACTTC
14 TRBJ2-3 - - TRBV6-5 CASTQRLPPDTQYF TGTGCCAGCACCCAGAGACTCCCCCCCGATACGCAGTATTTT
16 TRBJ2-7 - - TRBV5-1 CASSLTPGSGSYEQYF TGCGCCAGCAGCTTGACTCCCGGTTCAGGCTCCTACGAGCAGTACTTC
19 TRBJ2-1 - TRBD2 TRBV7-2 CASSLAAGTSGFSYNEQFF TGTGCCAGCAGCTTAGCGGCCGGGACTAGCGGCTTCTCCTACAATGAGCAGTTCTTC
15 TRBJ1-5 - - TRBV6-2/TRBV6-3 CASSYGGVGNQPQHF TGTGCCAGCAGTTATGGAGGGGTAGGCAATCAGCCCCAGCATTTT
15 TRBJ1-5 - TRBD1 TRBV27 CATMDRPLINQPQHF TGTGCCACCATGGACAGGCCTTTAATCAATCAGCCCCAGCATTTT
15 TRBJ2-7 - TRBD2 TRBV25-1 CASSSGGGGPYEQYF TGTGCCAGCAGTTCCGGCGGGGGAGGGCCTTACGAGCAGTACTTC
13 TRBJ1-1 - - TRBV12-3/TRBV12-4 CASSRRANTEAFF TGTGCCAGCAGCCGGCGGGCGAACACTGAAGCTTTCTTT
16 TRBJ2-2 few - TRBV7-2 CASSLDRRFLTGELFF TGTGCCAGCAGCTTAGACAGACGATTCCTTACCGGGGAGCTGTTTTTT
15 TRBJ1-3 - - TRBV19 CASSRESLAGNTIYF TGTGCCAGTAGTCGGGAAAGCCTAGCTGGAAACACCATATATTTT
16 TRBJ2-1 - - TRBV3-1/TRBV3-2 CASSWDSDYAVDEQFF TGTGCCAGCAGCTGGGATAGCGACTATGCAGTCGATGAGCAGTTCTTC
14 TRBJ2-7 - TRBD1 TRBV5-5 CASREDRGSYEQYF TGTGCCAGCAGAGAGGACAGGGGCTCCTACGAGCAGTACTTC
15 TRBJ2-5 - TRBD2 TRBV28 CASTRSSGAQETQYF TGTGCCAGCACGAGGAGTAGCGGGGCTCAAGAGACCCAGTACTTC
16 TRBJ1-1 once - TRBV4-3 CASSQDLGGSGTEAFF TGCGCCAGCAGCCAAGATTTGGGGGGATCGGGCACTGAAGCTTTCTTT
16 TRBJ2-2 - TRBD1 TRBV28 CASSSSRGQGTGELFF TGTGCCAGCAGTTCCTCCAGGGGGCAGGGCACCGGGGAGCTGTTTTTT
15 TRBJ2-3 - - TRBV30 CAWSVLEQGKDTQYF TGTGCCTGGAGTGTACTGGAACAGGGCAAAGATACGCAGTATTTT
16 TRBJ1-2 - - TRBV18 CASSPSRAVNTYGYTF TGTGCCAGCTCACCATCGAGGGCAGTAAACACCTATGGCTACACCTTC
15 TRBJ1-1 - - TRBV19 CASNPGDRTNTEAFF TGTGCCAGTAACCCGGGTGACAGGACGAACACTGAAGCTTTCTTT